Below are 5 T cell receptor beta chains sequenced from a single sample in a study of OX40 agonist ivuxolimab in advanced cancers. Clones were read by immunoSEQ multiplex PCR, and TCRdb kept only the in-frame ones, dropping some. The sample includes tens of thousands of clones, 75% to 95% of them seen just once. Here the sequenced sample was CD4+ or CD8+ T cells sorted from blood, taken in a trial of the OX40 agonist ivuxolimab. Receptor source: an adult with an advanced solid tumor such as melanoma, head and neck, liver or kidney cancer.

The table lists this clone with a count of one. V and J are TRBV9 and TRBJ2-5; D unresolved. The CDR3 has 15 residues. Between the trimmed V and J ends, which lost 0 bases and 7 bases, there was a span of 16 bases. The germline V gene has CDR1 SGDLS and CDR2 YYNGEE. CDR3 nucleotides: TGTGCCAGCAGCGTAGTGGCAGACCCACGCGGGACCCAGTACTTC. It encodes CASSVVADPRGTQYF.

The sample holds one count of this clone. V gene TRBV30 combines with J gene TRBJ1-6; 8 bases match TRBD1. This CDR3 region has 15 residues. V lost 4 bases to trimming and J lost 6 bases; unmatched junction nucleotides: 8. CDR1 and CDR2 (germline): GTSNPN, SVGIG (reference sequence). CDR3 loop: CAWTLRGLINSPLHF. DNA for the CDR3: TGTGCCTGGACTCTCAGGGGGCTTATTAATTCACCCCTCCACTTT.

This chain links TRBV18 with TRBJ2-3; TRBD2 matches at 9 bases. The germline V gene encodes CDR1 KGHSH and CDR2 LQKENI. The CDR3 is made up of 14 amino acids. After removal of 2 bases from V and 6 bases from J, the junction contained 3 bases not matched to a gene. CDR3 nucleotide sequence: TGTGCCAGCTCACCAGTAGCGGGAGAGGATACGCAGTATTTT. As protein: CASSPVAGEDTQYF.

CDR3 coding DNA: TGTGCCAGTAGTTCTGGGGCCAACGTCCTGACTTTC. Translating gives CASSSGANVLTF. The chain is built from TRBV19 and TRBJ2-6, with D uncertain. This CDR3 comprises 12 residues. V was cut by 5 bases and J by 1 base, with 0 bases left in between. Germline assignment: CDR1 LNHDA and CDR2 SQIVND (reference sequence).

The chain employs TRBV6-5 and TRBJ1-2; no firm D call. V gave up 1 base and J gave up 4 bases, with 10 bases separating them. Germline CDR1 and CDR2: MNHEY and SVGAGI. This CDR3 is 14 amino acids long. Here the CDR3 DNA reads TGTGCCAGCAGTTACTGGTCGTCGGGCTATGGCTACACCTTC. Residues: CASSYWSSGYGYTF.